The rows below give T cell receptor beta chains drawn from one sample of a study of T cell responses to AZD1222 COVID-19 vaccine. The protocol was immunoSEQ multiplex PCR, while the TCRdb copy is restricted to in-frame clones and leaves out a portion. This sample has around 99,000 clones, with roughly 92% found just once. The sample was peripheral blood, taken on day 0 of AZD1222 vaccination. Receptor source: an adult in good health. Both conserved end residues are part of each CDR3. Each record gives: V gene, J gene, D gene, CDR3 DNA, CDR3 protein. A D gene is named only where the DNA matches it firmly.

TRBV25-1	TRBJ2-1	TRBD2	TGTGCCAGCTCAGAGCGGGATGGGTACAATGAGCAGTTCTTC	CASSERDGYNEQFF
TRBV30	TRBJ2-1	.	TGTGCCTGGACGCTGTCCCACAATGAGCAGTTCTTC	CAWTLSHNEQFF
TRBV15	TRBJ2-5	.	TGTGCCACCAGCAGAGATCCCCTCAGCGTCATCGGGGAGACCCAGTACTTC	CATSRDPLSVIGETQYF
TRBV30	TRBJ2-2	.	TGTGCCTGGAGTCCAGGGATGGGTTTCGGGGAGCTGTTTTTT	CAWSPGMGFGELFF
TRBV6-1	TRBJ1-2	.	TGTGCCAGCAGTGAAGCGGGAAGAGAGAGAAACTATGGCTACACCTTC	CASSEAGRERNYGYTF
TRBV5-1	TRBJ1-5	.	TGCGCCAGCAGCTTGTCTTCAGGGTTCAATCAGCCCCAGCATTTT	CASSLSSGFNQPQHF
TRBV5-1	TRBJ2-1	.	TGCGCCAGCAGCCAGGGAGTCCACAATGAGCAGTTCTTC	CASSQGVHNEQFF
TRBV20-1	TRBJ1-5	.	TGCAGGGGGGGGCCCCAGCATTTT	CRGGPQHF
TRBV12-5	TRBJ2-2	TRBD2	TGTGCTAGTGGTTTGGTTCTAACAGGTTCGCTCCATTCAGCGGGAGTCGGCACCGGGGAGCTGTTTTTT	CASGLVLTGSLHSAGVGTGELFF
TRBV6-5	TRBJ2-1	.	TGTGCCAGCACTTCAACGAGGGCTTCTTACAATGAGCAGTTCTTC	CASTSTRASYNEQFF